Listed below are T cell receptor beta chains from one sample, sequenced in a study of somatic mutations in cytotoxic T cells in rheumatoid arthritis. Some clones are missing from TCRdb's copy, which holds only in-frame ones; the method was immunoSEQ multiplex PCR. The sample holds 15,000 or so clones; 75% to 85% are singletons and the top ten take roughly a fifth. The sample comprised CD8+ T cells sorted from blood. The receptors were sampled from an adult with rheumatoid arthritis. Both conserved end residues are part of each CDR3. The D gene is left open where the match is weak. Part of the rows lack a size; the others show once, few, many or a class for expanded clones.

>.|TRBV15|.|TRBJ1-5
TGTGCCACCAGCAGAGATTCCGTCGAGGACAATCAGCCCCAGCATTTT
CATSRDSVEDNQPQHF
>.|TRBV27|TRBD2|TRBJ2-5
TGTGCCAGCAGTACTAGCGGGGATGAAGAGACCCAGTACTTC
CASSTSGDEETQYF
>once|TRBV29-1|.|TRBJ1-5
TGCAGCGTAGCCCCAGGGCAGGGCCAGCCCCAGCATTTT
CSVAPGQGQPQHF
>.|TRBV4-1|.|TRBJ2-1
TGCGCCAGCAGCCAAGTAAGGGGGGAGCTTACTGAGCAGTTCTTC
CASSQVRGELTEQFF
>.|TRBV9|.|TRBJ2-1
TGTGCCAGCAGCGTAGGAGCGATCAACAATGAGCAGTTCTTC
CASSVGAINNEQFF
>.|TRBV27|.|TRBJ1-5
TGTGCCAGCAGTCCCCGGGGGGCAGGACAGCCCCAGCATTTT
CASSPRGAGQPQHF
>.|TRBV19|TRBD2|TRBJ2-1
TGTGCCAGTAGTCTACTAGCGGCTGAGCAGTTCTTC
CASSLLAAEQFF
>.|TRBV11-2|TRBD2|TRBJ2-3
TGTGCCAGCAGCCCGACTAGCGGGAGCGCAGATACGCAGTATTTT
CASSPTSGSADTQYF
>.|TRBV19|TRBD1|TRBJ2-7
TGTGCCAGTAGTCTGGGGACAGGGGTTCTCAACGAGCAGTACTTC
CASSLGTGVLNEQYF
>large|TRBV13|TRBD1|TRBJ2-7
TGTGCCAGCAGCTTAGTAGTGACAGGGGGCTACGAGCAGTACTTC
CASSLVVTGGYEQYF
>.|TRBV28|TRBD1|TRBJ1-2
TGTGCCAGCAGTTTATTACAGGGGGTTCGATCCGGCTACACCTTC
CASSLLQGVRSGYTF
>.|TRBV7-6|.|TRBJ2-7
TGTGCCAGCAGCTTAGCTGGCTCTTACGAGCAGTACTTC
CASSLAGSYEQYF
>once|TRBV28|.|TRBJ1-4
TGTGCCATCTCCACGGGTGGAGGGCCTAATGAAAAACTGTTTTTT
CAISTGGGPNEKLFF
>.|TRBV28|TRBD2|TRBJ2-7
TGTGCCAGCAGTTCCCCGGGACTAGCGGGAGAATACGAGCAGTACTTC
CASSSPGLAGEYEQYF
>once|TRBV27|.|TRBJ2-7
TGTGCCAGCAGAGGGATCTCCTACGAGCAGTACTTC
CASRGISYEQYF
>.|TRBV5-4|.|TRBJ1-1
TGTGCCAGCAGCTTGTACCGGACTGAAGCTTTCTTT
CASSLYRTEAFF
>.|TRBV25-1|TRBD2|TRBJ2-7
TGTGCCAGCCCTACGGGGGGGAGGACCTACGAGCAGTACTTC
CASPTGGRTYEQYF
>.|TRBV27|.|TRBJ1-2
TGTGCCAGCAGCATAAACGGACCGGCCTATGGCTACACCTTC
CASSINGPAYGYTF
>.|TRBV29-1|TRBD2|TRBJ2-1
TGCAGCGTCGGGGGGGCGGACAATGAGCAGTTCTTC
CSVGGADNEQFF
>.|TRBV27|.|TRBJ2-5
TGTGCCAATTCCCAAGAGACCCAGTACTTC
CANSQETQYF
>.|TRBV7-9|.|TRBJ1-3
TGTGCCAGCAGCTTAGGGGGTCCGGGGAACTCTGGAAACACCATATATTTT
CASSLGGPGNSGNTIYF
>once|TRBV28|TRBD2|TRBJ2-7
TGTGCCAGCGCATCCGGGACTAGCGGGAAACGGTTCTACGAGCAGTACTTC
CASASGTSGKRFYEQYF
>.|TRBV5-1|.|TRBJ2-3
TGCGCCAGCAGCCGGGGACTCTCCGGTAGCACAGATACGCAGTATTTT
CASSRGLSGSTDTQYF
>.|TRBV4-1|TRBD1|TRBJ1-2
TGCGCCAGCAGCCAAGTACAGGGGGCGACGGACTATGGCTACACCTTC
CASSQVQGATDYGYTF
>.|TRBV7-8|.|TRBJ2-7
TGTGCCAGCAGCTTATCTTCCAAGCGACTTTCCTACGAGCAGTACTTC
CASSLSSKRLSYEQYF
>few|TRBV27|.|TRBJ1-5
TGTGCCACCTCCCAGGGAGGCAATCAGCCCCAGCATTTT
CATSQGGNQPQHF
>.|TRBV7-9|.|TRBJ2-7
TGTGCCAGCAGCTCCATAGAAACCGAGGGGGGGGCCTACGAGCAGTACTTC
CASSSIETEGGAYEQYF
>.|TRBV2|TRBD2|TRBJ2-1
TGTGCCAGCAGTGAATACCCCCCAACTAGCGGGAGTTACAATGAGCAGTTCTTC
CASSEYPPTSGSYNEQFF
>.|TRBV25-1|.|TRBJ1-4
TGTGCCAGCAGTGGCGGGGGCAATGAAAAACTGTTTTTT
CASSGGGNEKLFF
>.|TRBV7-9|.|TRBJ2-1
TGTGCCAGCAGCGGACTCCCCTACAATGAGCAGTTCTTC
CASSGLPYNEQFF
>.|TRBV12-5|TRBD1|TRBJ2-7
TGTGCTAGTGGTTTGGGGGACAGGTTATCCTACGAGCAGTACTTC
CASGLGDRLSYEQYF
>.|TRBV27|.|TRBJ1-2
TGTGCCAGCAGGTCGGTCTTCTCCCACTATGGCTACACCTTC
CASRSVFSHYGYTF
>.|TRBV11-2|.|TRBJ2-7
TGTGCCAGCAGCGTCGGGCCCGACTACGAGCAGTACTTC
CASSVGPDYEQYF
>medium-sized|TRBV21-1|.|TRBJ2-5
TGTGCCAGCAGCCCCCGACCATCTAAGCCCACCTCAGAAGAGACCCAGTACTTC
CASSPRPSKPTSEETQYF
>.|TRBV7-9|TRBD1|TRBJ1-1
TGTGCCAGCAGCTTCAGGGGGAGCACTGAAGCTTTCTTT
CASSFRGSTEAFF
>once|TRBV25-1|TRBD1|TRBJ2-5
TGTGCCAGCAGAGACAGGGTTGCAGAGACCCAGTACTTC
CASRDRVAETQYF
>.|TRBV7-2|.|TRBJ2-7
TGTGCCAGCAGCTTAAGCCCCTACGAGCAGTACTTC
CASSLSPYEQYF
>.|TRBV7-6|TRBD2|TRBJ2-7
TGTGCCAGCAGCCCGGCGAGCGGGAGGGCCGGGTACGAGCAGTACTTC
CASSPASGRAGYEQYF
>.|TRBV7-3|TRBD1|TRBJ2-6
TGTGCCAGCAGCTTATGGGCAGGGGGAAACTCTGGGGCCAACGTCCTGACTTTC
CASSLWAGGNSGANVLTF
>.|TRBV7-9|.|TRBJ2-7
TGTGCCAGCGGAAAAACAGGGGCGGGGGAGCAGTACTTC
CASGKTGAGEQYF
>.|TRBV5-6|.|TRBJ2-1
TGTGCCAGCAGCGGGGGCGGGACACCCTACAATGAGCAGTTCTTC
CASSGGGTPYNEQFF
>.|TRBV30|.|TRBJ2-1
TGTGCCTGGGAGGGCGGGTTTAGCTATGAGCAGTTCTTC
CAWEGGFSYEQFF
>.|TRBV5-6|TRBD1|TRBJ2-5
TGTGCCAGCAGCCGGGGACAGGGGCAAGAGACCCAGTACTTC
CASSRGQGQETQYF
>.|TRBV19|.|TRBJ2-1
TGTGCCAGTACCGGAGGTGACTACAATGAGCAGTTCTTC
CASTGGDYNEQFF
>.|TRBV10-1|TRBD2|TRBJ2-4
TGCGCCAGCACCTTAGCGGGAGGGCCAAACATTCAGTACTTC
CASTLAGGPNIQYF
>.|TRBV7-2|TRBD2|TRBJ2-3
TGTGCCAGCAGCTTAGTAGCGGGCAGTTACACAGATACGCAGTATTTT
CASSLVAGSYTDTQYF
>.|TRBV7-9|.|TRBJ2-3
TGTGCCAGCAGCCCGCCGGGCACAGATACGCAGTATTTT
CASSPPGTDTQYF
>.|TRBV7-9|.|TRBJ2-2
TGTGCCAGCAGCTATGCACCCGGGGAGCTGTTTTTT
CASSYAPGELFF
>.|TRBV5-4|TRBD2|TRBJ2-1
TGTGCCAGCAGCGTCGGGACTAGCGGGATGGGTGAGCAGTTCTTC
CASSVGTSGMGEQFF
>few|TRBV27|.|TRBJ2-7
TGTGCCAGCAGTCCGGTCGGGGGAACAGCGGGGCAGTACTTC
CASSPVGGTAGQYF
>once|TRBV27|.|TRBJ2-1
TGTGCCAGCACCGCAAAACAGCTCGCCTCCTACAATGAGCAGTTCTTC
CASTAKQLASYNEQFF
>.|TRBV11-1|TRBD2|TRBJ2-3
TGTGCCAGCACTTTAGCGGGAGGGGCCCCGGAGTATTTT
CASTLAGGAPEYF
>few|TRBV7-9|TRBD2|TRBJ2-7
TGTGCCAGCAGCTTAGCACTAGCGGGAGGCTACGAGCAGTACTTC
CASSLALAGGYEQYF
>.|TRBV4-2|TRBD2|TRBJ2-2
TGTGCCAGCAGCCAAGAAGGACTAGCGGAGCCGTTCGCGAACACCGGGGAGCTGTTTTTT
CASSQEGLAEPFANTGELFF
>.|TRBV28|.|TRBJ2-7
TGTGCCAGCAAAGGGGCCGAGCCTAATCTCTACGAGCAGTACTTC
CASKGAEPNLYEQYF
>once|TRBV6-5|.|TRBJ2-7
TGTGCCAGCAGTTACTCCAGCCCCGGGGGCGAGCAGTACTTC
CASSYSSPGGEQYF
>.|TRBV7-2|.|TRBJ2-1
TGTGCCAGCAGCTTAGTGGGCGTCTACAATGAGCAGTTCTTC
CASSLVGVYNEQFF
>.|TRBV27|TRBD1|TRBJ1-1
TGTGCCAGCAGTTTACTCCCTGGGACAGGGTTGAACACTGAAGCTTTCTTT
CASSLLPGTGLNTEAFF